A single sample gave rise to the 13 T cell receptor beta chains below, sequenced in a study of response to subunit inactivated influenza vaccine. Via MiXCR, TCRdb re-called the RT-PCR reads, giving one row per CDR3 protein. The repertoire includes roughly 190,000 distinct CDR3 sequences, over 9.5% of them detected once, and around 28% sits in the top ten. The same sample was also used in a study of T cells expressing NK-cell markers. In that study: With UMIs, 5'RACE template switching was used to make TCR beta cDNA.

The sample here was CD8+ T cells sorted from PBMCs, taken 12 days after vaccination. The source is a man in his fifties or sixties who received an inactivated influenza vaccine.

This clonotype appeared a few times. The V and J genes are TRBV9 and TRBJ1-1; 8 bases match TRBD1. The CDR3 sequence is 14 residues long. V gave up 6 bases and J gave up 1 base; unmatched junction bases: 5. Per the germline V gene, CDR1 is SGDLS and CDR2 is YYNGEE. The CDR3: CASNGQGGNTEAFF. As DNA, the CDR3 is TGTGCCAGCAACGGACAGGGAGGGAACACTGAAGCTTTCTTT.

V and J are TRBV6-1 and TRBJ2-7, with 10 bases identical to TRBD2. Looked up from germline, CDR1 is MNHNS and CDR2 is SASEGT. V dropped 5 bases and J dropped 3; count of bases not matched to a gene: 10. This CDR3 spans 16 amino acids. The CDR3 spells CASSPPSSGGLYEQYF. The CDR3 DNA reads TGTGCCAGCAGTCCACCTTCTAGCGGGGGCCTCTACGAGCAGTACTTC.

The rearrangement uses TRBV11-2 and TRBJ2-1; 9 bases are shared with TRBD2. The trim removed 1 base at V and 0 bases at J, leaving 10 bases unmatched. CDR1 is SGHAT and CDR2 is FQNNGV in the germline V gene. The CDR3 covers 19 residues. CDR3 sequence (DNA): TGTGCCAGCAGCTTAGGACTAGCGGCCAAGTCATACTCCTACAATGAGCAGTTCTTC. Encoded protein: CASSLGLAAKSYSYNEQFF.

The rearrangement uses TRBV4-3 and TRBJ2-7, with 7 bases that match TRBD1. The ends lost 0 bases at V and 6 bases at J; junction bases unmatched: 8. Germline V gives CDR1 LGHNA, CDR2 YSLEER. The CDR3 spans 15 residues. This chain's CDR3 is CASSQDSPAGGEQYF. The CDR3 nucleotides are TGCGCCAGCAGCCAAGATTCCCCCGCAGGGGGCGAGCAGTACTTC.

Many counts were recorded for this clonotype. The chain has TRBV5-6 and TRBJ2-2, with 7 bases that match TRBD1. This CDR3 contains 16 residues. V trimming: 0 bases; J trimming: 4 bases; junction bases outside the gene matches: 6. The germline V gene has CDR1 SGHDT and CDR2 YYEEEE. Here the CDR3 reads CASSLVDRDLTGELFF. The CDR3 DNA is TGTGCCAGCAGCTTGGTCGACAGGGACCTCACCGGGGAGCTGTTTTTT.

This clonotype was found many times. The rearrangement uses TRBV9 and TRBJ2-3, with 8 nucleotides matching TRBD2. V lost 1 base to trimming and J lost 0 bases; unmatched junction nucleotides: 4. The germline V gene has CDR1 SGDLS and CDR2 YYNGEE. The CDR3 runs to 16 residues. CDR3 nucleotide sequence: TGTGCCAGCAGCGTACTAGCGGGTTCTAGCACAGATACGCAGTATTTT. Its protein is CASSVLAGSSTDTQYF.

The chain is built from TRBV28 and TRBJ2-1; D is uncertain. The germline V and J ends were trimmed by 5 bases and 8 bases, with 19 bases remaining between them. The length of the CDR3 is 15 residues. Germline V gives CDR1 MDHEN, CDR2 SYDVKM. CDR3 sequence: CASSTFAAKGDEQFF. CDR3 bases: TGTGCCAGCAGTACGTTTGCGGCCAAGGGCGATGAGCAGTTCTTC.

DNA for the CDR3: TGTGCCAGCAGCTTAATAGGGACACACAATGAGCAGTTCTTC. As protein: CASSLIGTHNEQFF. This rearrangement joins TRBV7-2 to TRBJ2-1, with D possibly matching TRBD1 (6 bases). The V gene lost 2 bases and the J gene lost 5 bases, with 10 bases spanning the gap. Germline CDR1 and CDR2: SGHTA and FQGNSA. There are 14 residues in the CDR3.

This clonotype was found a few times. V gene TRBV5-1 combines with J gene TRBJ2-1, with D possibly matching TRBD1 (5 bases). Germline V gives CDR1 SGHRS, CDR2 YFSETQ. The CDR3 extends over 17 amino acids. V lost 2 bases, J lost 0 bases, and 15 bases lay in between. CDR3 coding DNA: TGCGCCAGCAGCTTCTTGTGGGGCTCAAGCTCCTACAATGAGCAGTTCTTC. This translates into CASSFLWGSSSYNEQFF.

This clonotype was seen only a few times. This rearrangement joins TRBV12-3 or TRBV12-4 to TRBJ2-1; TRBD2 matches at 8 bases. The CDR3 runs 19 residues. V was pared by 4 bases and J by 2 bases, with 16 bases of the junction left unmatched. CDR3 bases: TGTGCCAGCAGTTGTGTGCCTGTCGGCGGGAGGATACCCTACAATGAGCAGTTCTTC. As protein: CASSCVPVGGRIPYNEQFF.

This clonotype turned up a few times. V is TRBV28 and J is TRBJ1-5; no clear D gene. Germline CDR1 is MDHEN and CDR2 is SYDVKM. The CDR3 is made up of 16 amino acids. Trimming stripped 4 bases from V and 0 bases from J, with 13 bases between. For the CDR3, the DNA is TGTGCCAGCAGTTCCTCTGCGGGGTATAGCAATCAGCCCCAGCATTTT. It encodes CASSSSAGYSNQPQHF.

This clonotype has only a few counts. The chain is built from TRBV13 and TRBJ1-2, with TRBD1 matching over 10 bases. CDR3 length: 12 amino acids. CDR1 and CDR2 from the germline V gene are PRHDT and FYEKMQ (reference sequence). Losses at the gene ends were 6 bases for V and 6 bases for J; bases not matched to a gene: 1. CDR3 residues: CASRTGGHGYTF. The CDR3 coding sequence is TGTGCCAGCAGGACAGGGGGCCATGGCTACACCTTC.

CDR3 in DNA: TGTGCCATCAGTGAGACAGGGACGTCTTTAGCCAAAAACATTCAGTACTTC. This sequence encodes CAISETGTSLAKNIQYF. V and J are TRBV10-3 and TRBJ2-4; maybe TRBD1 (6 bases). The CDR3 totals 17 residues. Trimming removed 2 bases at V and 0 bases at J, with 14 bases between. Germline CDR1 ENHRY, CDR2 SYGVKD.